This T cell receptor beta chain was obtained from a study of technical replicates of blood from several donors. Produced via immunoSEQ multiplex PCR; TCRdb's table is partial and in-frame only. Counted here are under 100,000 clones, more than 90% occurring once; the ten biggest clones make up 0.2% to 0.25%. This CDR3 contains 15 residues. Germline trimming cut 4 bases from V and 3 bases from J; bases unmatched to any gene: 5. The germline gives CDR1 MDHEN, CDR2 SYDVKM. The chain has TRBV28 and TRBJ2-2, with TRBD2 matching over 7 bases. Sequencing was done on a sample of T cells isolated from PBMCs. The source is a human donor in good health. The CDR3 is CASSSSGTHTGELFF. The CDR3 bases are TGTGCCAGCAGTTCGAGCGGGACTCACACCGGGGAGCTGTTTTTT.